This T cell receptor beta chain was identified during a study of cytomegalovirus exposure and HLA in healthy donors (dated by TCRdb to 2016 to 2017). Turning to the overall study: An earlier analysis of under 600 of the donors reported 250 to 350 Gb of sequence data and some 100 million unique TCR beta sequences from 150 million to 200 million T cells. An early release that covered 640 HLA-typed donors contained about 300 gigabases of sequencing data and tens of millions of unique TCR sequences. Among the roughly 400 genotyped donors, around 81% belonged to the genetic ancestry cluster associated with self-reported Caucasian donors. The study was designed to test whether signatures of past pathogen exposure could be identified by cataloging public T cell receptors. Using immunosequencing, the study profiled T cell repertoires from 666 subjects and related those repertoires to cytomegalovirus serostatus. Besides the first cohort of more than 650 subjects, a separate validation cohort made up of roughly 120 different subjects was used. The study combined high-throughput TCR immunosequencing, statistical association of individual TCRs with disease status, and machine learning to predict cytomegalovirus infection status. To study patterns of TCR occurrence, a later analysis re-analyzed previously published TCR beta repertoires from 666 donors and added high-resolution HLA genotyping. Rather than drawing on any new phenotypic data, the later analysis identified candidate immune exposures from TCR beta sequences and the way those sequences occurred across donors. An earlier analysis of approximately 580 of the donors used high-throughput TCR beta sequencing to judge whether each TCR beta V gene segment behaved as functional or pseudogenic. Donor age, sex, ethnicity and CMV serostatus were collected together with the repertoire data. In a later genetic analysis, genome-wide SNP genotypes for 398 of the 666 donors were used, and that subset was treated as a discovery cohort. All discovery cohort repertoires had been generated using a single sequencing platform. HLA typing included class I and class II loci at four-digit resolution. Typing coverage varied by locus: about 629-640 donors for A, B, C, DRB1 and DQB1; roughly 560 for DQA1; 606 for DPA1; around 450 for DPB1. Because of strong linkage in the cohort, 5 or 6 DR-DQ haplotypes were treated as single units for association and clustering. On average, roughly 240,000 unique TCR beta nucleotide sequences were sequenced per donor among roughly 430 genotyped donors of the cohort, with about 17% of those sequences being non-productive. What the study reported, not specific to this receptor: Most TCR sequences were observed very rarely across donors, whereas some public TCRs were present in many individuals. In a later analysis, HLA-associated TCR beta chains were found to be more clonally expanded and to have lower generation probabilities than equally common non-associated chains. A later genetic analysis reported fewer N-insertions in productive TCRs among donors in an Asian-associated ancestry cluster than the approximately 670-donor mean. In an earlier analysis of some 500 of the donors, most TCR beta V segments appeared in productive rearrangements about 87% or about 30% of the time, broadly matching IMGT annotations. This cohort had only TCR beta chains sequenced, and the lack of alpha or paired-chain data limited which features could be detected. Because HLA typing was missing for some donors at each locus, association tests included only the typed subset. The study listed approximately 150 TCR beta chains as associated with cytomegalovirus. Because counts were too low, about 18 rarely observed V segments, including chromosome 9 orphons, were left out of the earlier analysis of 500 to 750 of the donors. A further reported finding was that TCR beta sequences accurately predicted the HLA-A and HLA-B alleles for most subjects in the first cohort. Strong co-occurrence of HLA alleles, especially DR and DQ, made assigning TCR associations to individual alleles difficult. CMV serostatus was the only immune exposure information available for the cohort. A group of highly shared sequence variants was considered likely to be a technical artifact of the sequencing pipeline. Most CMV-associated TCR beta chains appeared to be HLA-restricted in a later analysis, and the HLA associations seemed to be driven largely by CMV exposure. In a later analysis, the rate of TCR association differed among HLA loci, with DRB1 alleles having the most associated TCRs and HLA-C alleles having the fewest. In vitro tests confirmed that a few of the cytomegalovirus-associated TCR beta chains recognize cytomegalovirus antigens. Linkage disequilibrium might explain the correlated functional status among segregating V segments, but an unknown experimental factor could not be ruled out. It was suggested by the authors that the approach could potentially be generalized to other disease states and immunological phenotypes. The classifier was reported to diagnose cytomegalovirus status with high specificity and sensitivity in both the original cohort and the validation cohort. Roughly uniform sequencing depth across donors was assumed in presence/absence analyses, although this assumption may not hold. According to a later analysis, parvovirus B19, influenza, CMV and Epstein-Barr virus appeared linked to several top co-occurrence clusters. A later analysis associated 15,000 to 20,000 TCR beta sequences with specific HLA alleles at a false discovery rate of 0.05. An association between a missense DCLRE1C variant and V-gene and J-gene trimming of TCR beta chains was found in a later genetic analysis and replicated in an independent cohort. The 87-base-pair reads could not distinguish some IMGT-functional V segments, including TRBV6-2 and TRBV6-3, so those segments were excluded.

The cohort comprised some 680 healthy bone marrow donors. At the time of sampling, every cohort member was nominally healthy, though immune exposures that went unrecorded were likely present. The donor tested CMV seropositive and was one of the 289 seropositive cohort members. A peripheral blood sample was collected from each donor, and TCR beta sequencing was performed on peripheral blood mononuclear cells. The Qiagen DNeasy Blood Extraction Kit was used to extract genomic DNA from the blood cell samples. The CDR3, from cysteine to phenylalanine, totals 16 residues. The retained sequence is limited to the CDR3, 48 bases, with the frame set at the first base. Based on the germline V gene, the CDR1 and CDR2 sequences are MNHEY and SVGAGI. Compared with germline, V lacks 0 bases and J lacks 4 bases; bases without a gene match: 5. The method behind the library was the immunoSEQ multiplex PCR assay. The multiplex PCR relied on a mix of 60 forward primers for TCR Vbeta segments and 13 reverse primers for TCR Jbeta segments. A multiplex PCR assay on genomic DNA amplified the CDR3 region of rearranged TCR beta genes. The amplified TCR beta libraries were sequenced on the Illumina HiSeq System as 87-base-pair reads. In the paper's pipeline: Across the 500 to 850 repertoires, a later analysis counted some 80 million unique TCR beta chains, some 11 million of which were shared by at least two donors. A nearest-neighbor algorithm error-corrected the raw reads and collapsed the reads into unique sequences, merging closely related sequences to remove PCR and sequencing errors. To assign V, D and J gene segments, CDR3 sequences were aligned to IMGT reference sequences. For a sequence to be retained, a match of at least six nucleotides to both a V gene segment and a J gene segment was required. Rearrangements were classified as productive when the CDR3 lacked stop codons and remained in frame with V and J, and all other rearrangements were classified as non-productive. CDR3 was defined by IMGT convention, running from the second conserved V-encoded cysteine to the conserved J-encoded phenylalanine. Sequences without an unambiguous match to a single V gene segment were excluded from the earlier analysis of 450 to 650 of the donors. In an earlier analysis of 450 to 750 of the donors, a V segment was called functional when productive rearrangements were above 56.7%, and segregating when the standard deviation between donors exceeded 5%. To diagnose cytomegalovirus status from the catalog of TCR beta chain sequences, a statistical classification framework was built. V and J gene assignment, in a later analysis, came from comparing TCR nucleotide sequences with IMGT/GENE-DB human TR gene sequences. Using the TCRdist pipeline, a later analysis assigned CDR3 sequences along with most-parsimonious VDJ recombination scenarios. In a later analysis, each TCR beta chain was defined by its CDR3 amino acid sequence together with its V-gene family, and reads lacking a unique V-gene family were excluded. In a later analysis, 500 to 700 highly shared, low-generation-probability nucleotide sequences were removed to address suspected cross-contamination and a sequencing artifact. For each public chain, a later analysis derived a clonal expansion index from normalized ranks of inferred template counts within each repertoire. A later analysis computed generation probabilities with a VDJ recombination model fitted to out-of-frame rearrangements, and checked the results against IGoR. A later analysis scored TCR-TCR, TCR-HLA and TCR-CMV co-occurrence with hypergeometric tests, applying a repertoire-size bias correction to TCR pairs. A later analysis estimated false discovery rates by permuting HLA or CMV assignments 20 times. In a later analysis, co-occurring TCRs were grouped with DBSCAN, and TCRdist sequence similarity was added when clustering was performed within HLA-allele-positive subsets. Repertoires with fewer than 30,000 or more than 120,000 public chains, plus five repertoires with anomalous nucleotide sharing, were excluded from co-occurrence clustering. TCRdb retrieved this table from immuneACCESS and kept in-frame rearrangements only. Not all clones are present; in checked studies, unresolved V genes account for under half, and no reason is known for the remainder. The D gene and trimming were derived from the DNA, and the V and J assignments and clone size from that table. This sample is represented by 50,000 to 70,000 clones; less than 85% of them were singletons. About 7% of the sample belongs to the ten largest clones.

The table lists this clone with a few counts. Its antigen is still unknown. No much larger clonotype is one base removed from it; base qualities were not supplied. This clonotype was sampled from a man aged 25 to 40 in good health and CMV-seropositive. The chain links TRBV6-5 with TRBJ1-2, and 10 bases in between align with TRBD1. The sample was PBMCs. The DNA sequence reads TGTGCCAGCAGTTACTCGGGGCGGGACAGGGGCTATGGCTACACCTTC. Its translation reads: CASSYSGRDRGYGYTF.